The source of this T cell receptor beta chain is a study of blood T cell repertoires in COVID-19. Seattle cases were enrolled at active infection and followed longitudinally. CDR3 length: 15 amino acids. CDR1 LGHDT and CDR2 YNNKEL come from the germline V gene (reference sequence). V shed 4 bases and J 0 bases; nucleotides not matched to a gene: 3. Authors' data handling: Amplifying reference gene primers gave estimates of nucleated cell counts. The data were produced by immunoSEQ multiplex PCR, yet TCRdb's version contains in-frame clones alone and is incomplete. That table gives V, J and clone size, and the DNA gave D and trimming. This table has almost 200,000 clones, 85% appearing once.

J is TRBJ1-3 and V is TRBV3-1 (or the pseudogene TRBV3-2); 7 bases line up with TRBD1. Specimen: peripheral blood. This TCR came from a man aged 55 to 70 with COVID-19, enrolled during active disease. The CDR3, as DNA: TGTGCCAGCAGCCTCCGGACAGGCTCTGGAAACACCATATATTTT. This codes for CASSLRTGSGNTIYF.